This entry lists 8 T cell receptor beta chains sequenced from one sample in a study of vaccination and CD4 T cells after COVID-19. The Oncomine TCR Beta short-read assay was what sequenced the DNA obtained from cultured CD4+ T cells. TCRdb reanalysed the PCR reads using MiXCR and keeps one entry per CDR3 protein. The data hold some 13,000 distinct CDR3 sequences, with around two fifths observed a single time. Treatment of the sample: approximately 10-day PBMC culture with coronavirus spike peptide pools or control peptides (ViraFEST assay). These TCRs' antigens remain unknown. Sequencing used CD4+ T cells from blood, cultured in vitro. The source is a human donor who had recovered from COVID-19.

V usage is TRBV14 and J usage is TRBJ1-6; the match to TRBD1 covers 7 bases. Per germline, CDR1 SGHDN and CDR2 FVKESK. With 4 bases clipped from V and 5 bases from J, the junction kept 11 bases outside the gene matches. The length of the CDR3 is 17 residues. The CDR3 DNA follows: TGTGCCAGCAGCCCACTGTCATGGGACAGAAATAATTCACCCCTCCACTTT. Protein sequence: CASSPLSWDRNNSPLHF. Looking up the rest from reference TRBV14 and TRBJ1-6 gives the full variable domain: EAGVTQFPSHSVIEKGQTVTLRCDPISGHDNLYWYRRVMGKEIKFLLHFVKESKQDESGMPNNRFLAERTGGTYSTLKVQPAELEDSGVYFCASSPLSWDRNNSPLHFGNGTRLTVT.

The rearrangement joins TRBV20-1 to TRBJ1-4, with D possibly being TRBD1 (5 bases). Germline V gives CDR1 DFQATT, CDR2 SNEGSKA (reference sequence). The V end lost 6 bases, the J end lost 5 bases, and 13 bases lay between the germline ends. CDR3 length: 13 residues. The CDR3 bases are TGCAGTGCGACTGGGACGGAAAATGAAAAACTGTTTTTT. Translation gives CSATGTENEKLFF.

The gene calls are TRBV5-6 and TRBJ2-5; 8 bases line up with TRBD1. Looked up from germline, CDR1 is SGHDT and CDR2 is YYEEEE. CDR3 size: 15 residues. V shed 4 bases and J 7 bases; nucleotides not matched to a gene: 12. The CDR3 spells CASSPGTGLFATQYF. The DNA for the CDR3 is TGTGCCAGCAGCCCCGGGACAGGACTTTTTGCGACCCAGTACTTC.

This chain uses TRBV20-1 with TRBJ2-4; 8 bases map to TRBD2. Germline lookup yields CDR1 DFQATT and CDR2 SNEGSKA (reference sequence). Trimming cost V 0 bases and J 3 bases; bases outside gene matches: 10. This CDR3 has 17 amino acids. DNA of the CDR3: TGCAGTGCTAGAGAGGCGGGGGGCGGTGTGGGCAAAAACATTCAGTACTTC. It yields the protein CSAREAGGGVGKNIQYF.

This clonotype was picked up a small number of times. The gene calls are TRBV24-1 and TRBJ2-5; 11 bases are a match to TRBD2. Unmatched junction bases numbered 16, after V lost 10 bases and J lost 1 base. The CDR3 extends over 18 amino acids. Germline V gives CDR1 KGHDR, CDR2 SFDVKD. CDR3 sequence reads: CATVRSFGTSGTQETQYF. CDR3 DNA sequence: TGTGCCACTGTTCGCAGCTTCGGGACTAGCGGCACCCAAGAGACCCAGTACTTC.

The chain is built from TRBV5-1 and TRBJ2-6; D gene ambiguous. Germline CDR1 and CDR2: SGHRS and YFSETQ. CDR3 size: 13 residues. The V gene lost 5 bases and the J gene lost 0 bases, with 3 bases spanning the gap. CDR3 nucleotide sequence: TGCGCCAGCAGGAACTCTGGGGCCAACGTCCTGACTTTC. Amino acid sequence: CASRNSGANVLTF.

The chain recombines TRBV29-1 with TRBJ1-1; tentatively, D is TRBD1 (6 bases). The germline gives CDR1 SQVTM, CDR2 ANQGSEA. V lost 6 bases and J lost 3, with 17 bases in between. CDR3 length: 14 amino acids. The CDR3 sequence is CSVSVRGAYTEAFF. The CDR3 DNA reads TGCAGCGTGTCAGTGCGGGGGGCGTACACTGAAGCTTTCTTT.

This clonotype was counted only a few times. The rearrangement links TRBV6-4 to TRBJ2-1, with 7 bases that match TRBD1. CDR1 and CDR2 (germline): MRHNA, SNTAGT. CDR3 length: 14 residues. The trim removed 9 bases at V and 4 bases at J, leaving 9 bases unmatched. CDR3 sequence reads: CASARQGQYNEQFF. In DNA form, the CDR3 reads TGTGCCAGTGCTAGACAGGGACAGTACAATGAGCAGTTCTTC.